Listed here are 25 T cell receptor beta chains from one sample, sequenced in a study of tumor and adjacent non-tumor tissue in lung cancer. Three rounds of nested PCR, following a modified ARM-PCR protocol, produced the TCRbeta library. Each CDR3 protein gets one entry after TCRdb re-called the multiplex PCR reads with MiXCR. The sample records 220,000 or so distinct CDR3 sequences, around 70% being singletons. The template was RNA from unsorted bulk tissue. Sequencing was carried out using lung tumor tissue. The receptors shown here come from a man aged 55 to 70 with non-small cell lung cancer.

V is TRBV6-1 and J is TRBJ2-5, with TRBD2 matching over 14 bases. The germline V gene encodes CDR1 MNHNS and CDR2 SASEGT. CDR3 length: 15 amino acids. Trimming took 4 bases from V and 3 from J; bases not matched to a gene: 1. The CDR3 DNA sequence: TGTGCCAGCAGTGGACTAGCGGGGGGGAAAGAGACCCAGTACTTC. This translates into CASSGLAGGKETQYF.

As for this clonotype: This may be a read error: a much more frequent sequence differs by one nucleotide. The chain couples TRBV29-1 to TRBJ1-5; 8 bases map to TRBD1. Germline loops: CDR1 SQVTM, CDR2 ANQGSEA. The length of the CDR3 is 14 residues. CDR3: CSVLQGGSNQPKHF. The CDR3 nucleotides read TGCAGCGTGTTACAGGGGGGTAGCAATCAGCCCAAGCATTTT.

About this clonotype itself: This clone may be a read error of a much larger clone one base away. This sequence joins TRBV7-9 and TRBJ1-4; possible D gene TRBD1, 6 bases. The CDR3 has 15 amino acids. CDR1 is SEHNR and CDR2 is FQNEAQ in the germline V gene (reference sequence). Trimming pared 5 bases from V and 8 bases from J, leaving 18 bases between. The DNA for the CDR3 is TGTGCCAGCAGCCCCCCGGACAGTCTGGGAGAAAAACTGTTTTTT. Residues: CASSPPDSLGEKLFF.

CDR3 residues: CASGPGLAVVYNEQFF. As DNA, the CDR3 is TGCGCCAGCGGCCCTGGACTAGCGGTAGTTTACAATGAGCAGTTCTTC. This rearrangement joins TRBV4-1 to TRBJ2-1, with 10 bases lining up with TRBD2. The CDR3 runs to 16 residues. The germline CDR1 and CDR2 sequences are MGHRA and YSYEKL. The junction had 11 bases not matched to a gene; V was cut back by 8 bases and J by 4 bases.

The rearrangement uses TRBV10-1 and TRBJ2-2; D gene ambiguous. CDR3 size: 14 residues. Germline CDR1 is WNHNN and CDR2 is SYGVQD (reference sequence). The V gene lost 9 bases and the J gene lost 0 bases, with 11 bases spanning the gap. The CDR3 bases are TGCGCCAGTAGTAGACTGTCGAACACCGGGGAGCTGTTTTTT. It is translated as CASSRLSNTGELFF.

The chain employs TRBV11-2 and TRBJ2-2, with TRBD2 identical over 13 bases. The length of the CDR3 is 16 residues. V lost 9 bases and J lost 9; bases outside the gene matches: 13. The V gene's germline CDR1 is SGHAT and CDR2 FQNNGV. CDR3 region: CASSQTSGGAARELFF. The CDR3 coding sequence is TGTGCCAGTAGCCAAACTAGCGGGGGGGCCGCCCGGGAGCTGTTTTTT. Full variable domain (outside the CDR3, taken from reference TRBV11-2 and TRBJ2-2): EAGVAQSPRYKIIEKRQSVAFWCNPISGHATLYWYQQILGQGPKLLIQFQNNGVVDDSQLPKDRFSAERLKGVDSTLKIQPAKLEDSAVYLCASSQTSGGAARELFFGEGSRLTVL.

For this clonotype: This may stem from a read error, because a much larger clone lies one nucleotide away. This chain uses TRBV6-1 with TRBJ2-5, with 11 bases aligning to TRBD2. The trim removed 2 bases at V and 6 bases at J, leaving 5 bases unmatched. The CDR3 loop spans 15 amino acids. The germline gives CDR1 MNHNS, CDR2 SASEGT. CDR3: CASSERTSGGKTQYF. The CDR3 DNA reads TGTGCCAGCAGTGAACGAACTAGCGGGGGTAAGACCCAGTACTTC.

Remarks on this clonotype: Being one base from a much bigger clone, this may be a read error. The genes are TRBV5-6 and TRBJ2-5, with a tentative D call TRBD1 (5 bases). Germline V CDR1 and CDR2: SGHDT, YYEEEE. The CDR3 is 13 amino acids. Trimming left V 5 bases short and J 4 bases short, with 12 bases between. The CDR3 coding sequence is TGTGCCAGCAGATTTGATACAGGAGAGACCCAGTACTTC. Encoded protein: CASRFDTGETQYF.

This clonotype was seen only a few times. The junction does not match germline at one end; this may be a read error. The CDR3 sequence is CASSQEPGANTGGLFF. The CDR3 DNA follows: TGTGCCAGCAGCCAAGAACCGGGAGCGAACACCGGGGGGCTGTTTTTT. The gene calls are TRBV4-2 and TRBJ2-2; TRBD2 is a possible D gene (6 bases). CDR1 and CDR2 (germline): LGHNA, YNFKEQ. The CDR3 runs to 16 residues.

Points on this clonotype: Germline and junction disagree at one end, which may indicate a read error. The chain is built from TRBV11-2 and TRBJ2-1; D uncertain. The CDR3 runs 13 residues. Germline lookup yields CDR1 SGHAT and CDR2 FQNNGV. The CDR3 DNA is TGTGCCAGCAACTTAGATAGGAACAATGAGCAGTTCTTC. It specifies CASNLDRNNEQFF.

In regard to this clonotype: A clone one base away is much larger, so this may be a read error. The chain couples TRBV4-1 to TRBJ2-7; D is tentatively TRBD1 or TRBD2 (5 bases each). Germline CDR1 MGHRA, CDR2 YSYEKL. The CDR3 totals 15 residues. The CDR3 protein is CTSSQGTLSSYEQYF. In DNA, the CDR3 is TGCACCAGCAGCCAAGGGACGTTGAGCTCCTACGAGCAGTACTTC.

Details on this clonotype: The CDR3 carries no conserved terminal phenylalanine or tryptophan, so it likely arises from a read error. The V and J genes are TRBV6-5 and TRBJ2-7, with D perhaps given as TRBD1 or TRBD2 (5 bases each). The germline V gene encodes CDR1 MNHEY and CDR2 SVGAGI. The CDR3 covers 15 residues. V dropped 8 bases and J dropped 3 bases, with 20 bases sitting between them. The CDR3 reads CASGNRGVTRYEQYS. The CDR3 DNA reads TGTGCCAGCGGCAATAGGGGAGTCACCCGCTACGAGCAGTACTCC.

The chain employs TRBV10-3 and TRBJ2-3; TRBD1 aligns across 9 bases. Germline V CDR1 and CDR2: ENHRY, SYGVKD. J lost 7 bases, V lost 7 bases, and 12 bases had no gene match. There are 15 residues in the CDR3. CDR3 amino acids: CAITPGQGRTYTQYF. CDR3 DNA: TGTGCCATCACCCCGGGACAGGGTAGGACATATACGCAGTATTTT.

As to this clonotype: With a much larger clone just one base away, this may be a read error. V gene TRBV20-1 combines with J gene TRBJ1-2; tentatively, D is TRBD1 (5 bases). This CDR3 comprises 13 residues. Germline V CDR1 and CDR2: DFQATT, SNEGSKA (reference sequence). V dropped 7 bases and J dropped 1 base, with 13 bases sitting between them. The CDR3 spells CSVGGANNYGYTF. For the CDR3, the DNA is TGCAGTGTTGGGGGTGCCAATAACTATGGCTACACCTTC.

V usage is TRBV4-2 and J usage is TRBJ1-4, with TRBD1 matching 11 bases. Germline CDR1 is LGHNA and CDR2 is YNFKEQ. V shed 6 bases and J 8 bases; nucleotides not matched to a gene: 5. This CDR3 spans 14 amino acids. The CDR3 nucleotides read TGTGCCAGCAGGGACGGGACAGGGGGAGAAAAACTGTTTTTT. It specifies CASRDGTGGEKLFF.

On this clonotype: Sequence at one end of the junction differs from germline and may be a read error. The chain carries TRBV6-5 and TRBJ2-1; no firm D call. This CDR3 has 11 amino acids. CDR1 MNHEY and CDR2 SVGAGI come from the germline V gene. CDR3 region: CASSSYNEEFF. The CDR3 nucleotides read TGTGCCAGCAGTTCGTACAATGAGGAGTTCTTC.

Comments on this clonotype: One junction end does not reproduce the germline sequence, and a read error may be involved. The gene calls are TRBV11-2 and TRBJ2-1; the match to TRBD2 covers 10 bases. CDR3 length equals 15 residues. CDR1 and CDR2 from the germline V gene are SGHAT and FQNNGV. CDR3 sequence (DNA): TGTGCCAGCAGCTTTAGCGGGGGGCCATACATTGAGCAATTCTTC. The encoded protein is CASSFSGGPYIEQFF.

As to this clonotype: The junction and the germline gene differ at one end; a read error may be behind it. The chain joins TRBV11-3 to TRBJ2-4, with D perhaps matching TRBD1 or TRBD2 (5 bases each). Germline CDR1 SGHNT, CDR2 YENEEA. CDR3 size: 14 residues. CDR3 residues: CASSLRDPKNIQCF. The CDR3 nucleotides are TGTGCCAGCAGCCTCCGGGACCCCAAAAACATTCAGTGCTTC.

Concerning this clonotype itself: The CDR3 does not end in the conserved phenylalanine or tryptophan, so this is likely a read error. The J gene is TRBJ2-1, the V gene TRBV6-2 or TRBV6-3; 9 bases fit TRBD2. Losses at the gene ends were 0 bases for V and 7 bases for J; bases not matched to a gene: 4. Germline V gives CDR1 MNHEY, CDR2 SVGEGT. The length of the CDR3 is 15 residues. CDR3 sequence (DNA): TGTGCCAGCAGTTACTCAGCGGGAGGCGGGAATGAGCAGTTCTCC. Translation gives CASSYSAGGGNEQFS.

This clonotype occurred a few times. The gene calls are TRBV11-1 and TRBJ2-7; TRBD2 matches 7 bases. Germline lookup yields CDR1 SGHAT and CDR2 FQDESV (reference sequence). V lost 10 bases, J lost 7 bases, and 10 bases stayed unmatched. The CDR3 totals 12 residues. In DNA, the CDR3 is TGTGCCAATAGGGAGGGAAGTTTGGAGCAGTACTTC. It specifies CANREGSLEQYF.

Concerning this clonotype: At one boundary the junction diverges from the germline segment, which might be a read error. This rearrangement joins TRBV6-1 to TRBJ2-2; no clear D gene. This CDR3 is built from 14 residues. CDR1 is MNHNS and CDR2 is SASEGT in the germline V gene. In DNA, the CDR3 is TGTGCCAGCAGTGTTCATGCAAACACCGAGGAGCTGTTTTTT. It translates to CASSVHANTEELFF.

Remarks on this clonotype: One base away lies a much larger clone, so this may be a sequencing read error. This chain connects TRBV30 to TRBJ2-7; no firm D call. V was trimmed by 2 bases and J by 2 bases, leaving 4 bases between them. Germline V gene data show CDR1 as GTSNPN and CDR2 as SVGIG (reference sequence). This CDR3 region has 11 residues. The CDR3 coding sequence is TGTGCCTGGAGTCAGGCCTACGAGCAGTACTTC. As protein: CAWSQAYEQYF.

The CDR3 loop is CASSHRVPSNEQYF. The CDR3 nucleotides read TGCGCCAGCAGCCACAGGGTCCCATCCAACGAGCAGTACTTC. V gene TRBV4-3 combines with J gene TRBJ2-7; tentative D call: TRBD1 (5 bases). With 3 bases removed from V and 5 bases from J, the gap between germline ends came to 14 bases. This CDR3 has 14 residues. Germline lookup yields CDR1 LGHNA and CDR2 YSLEER.

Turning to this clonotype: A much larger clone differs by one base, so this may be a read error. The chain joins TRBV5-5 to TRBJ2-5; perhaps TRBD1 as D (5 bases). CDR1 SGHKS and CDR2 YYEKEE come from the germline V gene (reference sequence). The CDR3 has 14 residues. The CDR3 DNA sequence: TGTGCCAGCAGCTTGGTCAGGGTGAAAGAGACCAAGTACTTC. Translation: CASSLVRVKETKYF.

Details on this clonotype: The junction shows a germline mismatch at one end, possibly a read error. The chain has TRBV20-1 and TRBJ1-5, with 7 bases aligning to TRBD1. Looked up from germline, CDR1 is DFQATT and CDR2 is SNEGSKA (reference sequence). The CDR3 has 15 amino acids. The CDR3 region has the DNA TGCAGTGCTAGAGATGTCCGGGACAGCCATCAGACCCAGCATTTT. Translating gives CSARDVRDSHQTQHF.